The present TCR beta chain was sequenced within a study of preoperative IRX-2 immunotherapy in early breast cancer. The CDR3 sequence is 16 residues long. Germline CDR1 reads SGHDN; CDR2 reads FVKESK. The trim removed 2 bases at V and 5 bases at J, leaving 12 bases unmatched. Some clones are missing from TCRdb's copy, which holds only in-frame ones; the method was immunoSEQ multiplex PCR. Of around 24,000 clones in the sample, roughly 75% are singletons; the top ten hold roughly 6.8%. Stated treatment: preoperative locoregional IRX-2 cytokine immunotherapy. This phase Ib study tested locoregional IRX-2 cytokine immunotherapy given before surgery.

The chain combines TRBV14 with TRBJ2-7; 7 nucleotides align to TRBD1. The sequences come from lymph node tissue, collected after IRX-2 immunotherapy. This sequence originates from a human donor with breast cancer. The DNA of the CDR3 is TGTGCCAGCAGCCAATCAACAGGGGTTCGGTTGGACGAGCAGTACTTC. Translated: CASSQSTGVRLDEQYF.